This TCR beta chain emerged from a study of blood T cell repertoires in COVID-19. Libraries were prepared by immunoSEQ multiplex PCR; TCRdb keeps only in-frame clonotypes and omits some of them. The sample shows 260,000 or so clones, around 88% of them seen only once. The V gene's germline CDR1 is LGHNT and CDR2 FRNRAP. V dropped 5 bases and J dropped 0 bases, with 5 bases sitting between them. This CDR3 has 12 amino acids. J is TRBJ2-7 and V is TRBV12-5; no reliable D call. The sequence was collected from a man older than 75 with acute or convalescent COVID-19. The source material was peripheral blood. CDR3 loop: CASGHSSYEQYF. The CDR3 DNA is TGTGCTAGTGGTCATAGCTCCTACGAGCAGTACTTC. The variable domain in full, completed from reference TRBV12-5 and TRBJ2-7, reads DARVTQTPRHKVTEMGQEVTMRCQPILGHNTVFWYRQTMMQGLELLAYFRNRAPLDDSGMPKDRFSAEMPDATLATLKIQPSEPRDSAVYFCASGHSSYEQYFGPGTRLTVT.